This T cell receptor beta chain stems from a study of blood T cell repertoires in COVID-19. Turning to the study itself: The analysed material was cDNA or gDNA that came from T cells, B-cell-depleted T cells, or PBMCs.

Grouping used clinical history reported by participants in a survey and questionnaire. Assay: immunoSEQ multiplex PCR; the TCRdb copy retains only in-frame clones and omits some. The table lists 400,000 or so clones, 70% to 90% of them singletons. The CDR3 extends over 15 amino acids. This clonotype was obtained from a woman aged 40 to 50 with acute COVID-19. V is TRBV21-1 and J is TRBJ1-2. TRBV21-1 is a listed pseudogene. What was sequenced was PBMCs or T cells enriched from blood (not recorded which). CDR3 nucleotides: TGTGCCAGCAGCGCCCCTCGTGGGGAGGAGTATGGCTACACCTTC. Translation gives CASSAPRGEEYGYTF.